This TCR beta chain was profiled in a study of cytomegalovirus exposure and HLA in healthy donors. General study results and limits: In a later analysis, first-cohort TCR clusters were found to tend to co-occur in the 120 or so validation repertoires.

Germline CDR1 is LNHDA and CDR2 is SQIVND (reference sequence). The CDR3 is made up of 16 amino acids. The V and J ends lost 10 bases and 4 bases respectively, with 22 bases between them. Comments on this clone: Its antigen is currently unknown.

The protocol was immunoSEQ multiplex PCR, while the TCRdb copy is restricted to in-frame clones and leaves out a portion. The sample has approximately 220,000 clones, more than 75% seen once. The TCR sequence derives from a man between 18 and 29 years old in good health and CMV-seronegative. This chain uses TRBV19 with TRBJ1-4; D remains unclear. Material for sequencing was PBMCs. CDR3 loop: CAKQRPARAYNEKLFF. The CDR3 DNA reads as TGTGCCAAACAGAGACCCGCGAGAGCCTATAATGAAAAACTGTTTTTT.